These 25 T cell receptor beta chains were sequenced from one sample in a study of T cells in narcolepsy (dated 2018 in TCRdb). The method behind the library was the immunoSEQ multiplex PCR assay. The table comes from immuneACCESS by way of TCRdb, which keeps in-frame sequences with V and J called. Part of the clones is missing from these tables; in studies checked, under half for an unresolved V gene and the rest for unknown reasons. This sample is represented by fewer than 30,000 clones; 85% to 90% of them were singletons. The ten largest clonotypes hold about 1.3% of the sample. Sequenced: CD45RA- memory CD4+ T cells from PBMCs. Reading the label with the study, this specimen's cell subset or site is: memory T cells sorted ex vivo from peripheral blood. Every receptor here comes from a human donor with narcolepsy.

This clone was picked up one time. The J gene is TRBJ1-2, the V gene TRBV6-1; D is perhaps TRBD1 (5 bases). Trimming pared 0 bases from V and 0 bases from J, leaving 11 bases between. The CDR3 consists of 16 residues. The V gene's germline CDR1 is MNHNS and CDR2 SASEGT. The CDR3 is CASSEALAGSNYGYTF. The CDR3 nucleotides read TGTGCCAGCAGTGAAGCGCTGGCAGGGTCTAACTATGGCTACACCTTC.

This rearrangement joins TRBV19 to TRBJ1-1; D not resolved. The CDR3 consists of 12 residues. Germline V lookup: CDR1 LNHDA, CDR2 SQIVND (reference sequence). The germline V and J ends were trimmed by 3 bases and 7 bases, with 9 bases remaining between them. CDR3 sequence reads: CASSMKRSEAFF. Written as DNA, the CDR3 is TGTGCCAGTAGTATGAAACGGAGTGAAGCTTTCTTT.

J is TRBJ2-7 and V is TRBV7-2, with TRBD2 as a possible D gene (6 bases). V was clipped by 5 bases and J by 1 base, with 12 bases between them. The V gene's germline CDR1 is SGHTA and CDR2 FQGNSA. The CDR3 spans 14 residues. CDR3 region: CASSPRLVSYEQYF. In DNA, the CDR3 is TGTGCCAGCAGCCCTCGACTAGTTTCCTACGAGCAGTACTTC.

J is TRBJ2-1 and V is TRBV9; tentatively, D is TRBD2 (6 bases). The CDR3 extends over 16 amino acids. Trimming left V 4 bases short and J 2 bases short, with 16 bases between. CDR1 and CDR2 (germline): SGDLS, YYNGEE. CDR3: CASSPLSSGAYNEQFF. CDR3 DNA sequence: TGTGCCAGCAGCCCCCTCAGTTCGGGAGCCTACAATGAGCAGTTCTTC.

The V and J genes are TRBV10-3 and TRBJ2-3; the match to TRBD2 covers 9 bases. The CDR3 sequence is 15 residues long. Germline values: CDR1 ENHRY, CDR2 SYGVKD. V was pared by 8 bases and J by 5 bases, with 11 bases of the junction left unmatched. CDR3 nucleotides: TGTGCCATCGGCCCTAGCGGGGTAATTGGAGATACGCAGTATTTT. Its protein product is CAIGPSGVIGDTQYF.

This clone was recorded only once. The chain couples TRBV19 to TRBJ2-2; D remains ambiguous. Per germline, CDR1 LNHDA and CDR2 SQIVND (reference sequence). The CDR3 is 14 residues long. Trimming pared 7 bases from V and 0 bases from J, leaving 9 bases between. The chain's CDR3 is CASIRGANTGELFF. DNA of the CDR3: TGTGCCAGTATACGAGGAGCGAACACCGGGGAGCTGTTTTTT.

The chain employs TRBV5-1 and TRBJ1-2, with D possibly being TRBD1 (5 bases). There are 13 residues in the CDR3. V was trimmed by 3 bases and J by 1 base, leaving 7 bases between them. Germline CDR1 reads SGHRS; CDR2 reads YFSETQ. CDR3 in DNA: TGCGCCAGCAGCTCGACAGTTAACTATGGCTACACCTTC. As protein: CASSSTVNYGYTF.

The chain carries TRBV15 and TRBJ2-5, with D perhaps TRBD2 (5 bases). CDR3 size: 15 residues. Trimming pared 1 base from V and 0 bases from J, leaving 9 bases between. Germline V gives CDR1 LNHNV, CDR2 YYDKDF (reference sequence). The CDR3 region has the DNA TGTGCCACCAGCAGAGCGGGAACGGACCAAGAGACCCAGTACTTC. Amino acid sequence: CATSRAGTDQETQYF.

The table lists this clone with a count of one. This sequence joins TRBV7-2 and TRBJ2-5; TRBD2 agrees at 14 bases. CDR1 and CDR2 (germline): SGHTA, FQGNSA. The CDR3 totals 18 residues. Unmatched junction bases numbered 12, after V lost 2 bases and J lost 7 bases. CDR3 protein: CASSLPGGTSGRMPTQYF. DNA for the CDR3: TGTGCCAGCAGCTTACCCGGTGGGACTAGCGGGAGAATGCCGACCCAGTACTTC. The whole variable domain, filled in from reference TRBV7-2 and TRBJ2-5, reads GAGVSQSPSNKVTEKGKDVELRCDPISGHTALYWYRQSLGQGLEFLIYFQGNSAPDKSGLPSDRFSAERTGGSVSTLTIQRTQQEDSAVYLCASSLPGGTSGRMPTQYFGPGTRLLVL.

The chain uses TRBV2 and TRBJ2-3; 9 bases fit TRBD1. The CDR3 is made up of 14 amino acids. V was clipped by 6 bases and J by 6 bases; unmatched bases: 7. CDR1 and CDR2 from the germline V gene are SNHLY and FYNNEI. Here the CDR3 reads CASRQGQGFDTQYF. The DNA of the CDR3 is TGTGCCAGCAGACAAGGACAGGGGTTCGATACGCAGTATTTT.

The gene calls are TRBV9 and TRBJ1-2, with D perhaps matching TRBD1 (5 bases). Trimming stripped 4 bases from V and 0 bases from J, with 13 bases between. Germline V lookup: CDR1 SGDLS, CDR2 YYNGEE. The CDR3 has 15 amino acids. This CDR3 is CASSPRQLTNYGYTF. Written as DNA, the CDR3 is TGTGCCAGCAGCCCAAGACAGTTAACTAACTATGGCTACACCTTC.

The chain joins TRBV7-2 to TRBJ2-2; 11 bases agree with TRBD2. Germline CDR1 and CDR2: SGHTA and FQGNSA. This CDR3 contains 15 residues. With V trimmed by 5 bases and J by 7 bases, 6 bases remained unmatched. The CDR3 is CASSLLAGAVGELFF. For the CDR3, the DNA is TGTGCCAGCAGCCTACTAGCGGGAGCAGTCGGGGAGCTGTTTTTT.

This clone was seen only a few times. The chain recombines TRBV5-1 with TRBJ1-2; 7 nucleotides line up with TRBD1. The CDR3 contains 15 residues. J lost 4 bases, V lost 4 bases, and 10 bases had no gene match. CDR1 is SGHRS and CDR2 is YFSETQ in the germline V gene. In nucleotides, the CDR3 is TGCGCCAGCAGCCCTGACCAGGGGGTGATCTATGGCTACACCTTC. This sequence encodes CASSPDQGVIYGYTF.

This clone was counted a few times. This sequence joins TRBV25-1 and TRBJ2-7, with TRBD1 matching over 9 bases. Germline loops: CDR1 MGHDK, CDR2 SYGVNS. This CDR3 is built from 16 residues. V was clipped by 3 bases and J by 1 base; unmatched bases: 7. Here the CDR3 reads CASSDPGQGRSYEQYF. In DNA, the CDR3 is TGTGCCAGCAGTGACCCGGGACAGGGCCGATCCTACGAGCAGTACTTC.

The genes are TRBV19 and TRBJ2-7, with D perhaps TRBD2 (6 bases). Germline V lookup: CDR1 LNHDA, CDR2 SQIVND (reference sequence). The CDR3 length is 15 residues. Trimming removed 3 bases at V and 7 bases at J, with 19 bases between. DNA for the CDR3: TGTGCCAGTAGTATCCGGGGGTCCCCTAGGAAGGAGCAGTACTTC. Protein: CASSIRGSPRKEQYF. The variable domain in full, with the rest retrieved from reference TRBV19 and TRBJ2-7, is DGGITQSPKYLFRKEGQNVTLSCEQNLNHDAMYWYRQDPGQGLRLIYYSQIVNDFQKGDIAEGYSVSREKKESFPLTVTSAQKNPTAFYLCASSIRGSPRKEQYFGPGTRLTVT.

The rearrangement links TRBV6-1 to TRBJ2-7; D gene ambiguous. Per the germline V gene, CDR1 is MNHNS and CDR2 is SASEGT. The CDR3 is made up of 13 amino acids. Between the trimmed V and J ends, which lost 4 bases and 1 base, there was a span of 8 bases. CDR3 protein: CASSATGSYEQYF. CDR3 bases: TGTGCCAGCAGTGCAACCGGGTCCTACGAGCAGTACTTC.

The rearrangement uses TRBV4-2 and TRBJ2-2; 12 nucleotides match TRBD2. CDR1 LGHNA and CDR2 YNFKEQ come from the germline V gene. The CDR3 is made up of 16 amino acids. Trimming removed 4 bases from V and 7 bases from J; junction bases left unmatched: 7. CDR3 region: CASSLRLAGDGGELFF. CDR3 nucleotide sequence: TGTGCCAGCAGCCTCAGACTAGCGGGAGATGGCGGGGAGCTGTTTTTT.

In its sample, this clone was seen a few times. V gene TRBV6-6 combines with J gene TRBJ2-7; 11 bases match TRBD2. CDR3 length: 16 amino acids. The J segment lost 0 bases and the V segment lost 7 bases, leaving 8 bases of the junction unmatched. In germline, CDR1 is MNHNY, CDR2 SVGAGI (reference sequence). DNA of the CDR3: TGTGCCAGCAACCTCGGGACTAGCGGATTCTCCTACGAGCAGTACTTC. It translates to CASNLGTSGFSYEQYF.

The chain is built from TRBV2 and TRBJ2-6, with TRBD1 matching 9 bases. The CDR3 is made up of 18 amino acids. Germline values: CDR1 SNHLY, CDR2 FYNNEI. Germline trimming cut 0 bases from V and 3 bases from J; bases unmatched to any gene: 6. CDR3 nucleotides: TGTGCCAGCAGTGAAGCCGGGGGGACAGGGATTGGGGCCAACGTCCTGACTTTC. The encoded protein is CASSEAGGTGIGANVLTF.

The table lists this clone with a count of one. The chain employs TRBV2 and TRBJ1-1; D perhaps matches TRBD1 (6 bases). Per germline, CDR1 SNHLY and CDR2 FYNNEI. Trimming stripped 7 bases from V and 3 bases from J, with 15 bases between. This CDR3 has 14 amino acids. CDR3 protein: CASMIREGDTEAFF. The CDR3 DNA reads TGTGCCAGCATGATTAGGGAGGGGGACACTGAAGCTTTCTTT.

This clone has more than one count but fewer than ten. Other nucleotide sequences in the sample specify the same CDR3. CDR3 sequence (DNA): TGTGCCAGCAGTTCGACAGGGTTACAAGAGACCCAGTACTTC. Protein: CASSSTGLQETQYF. This chain connects TRBV27 to TRBJ2-5; 7 bases fit TRBD1. Germline V gene sequence: CDR1 MNHEY, CDR2 SMNVEV (reference sequence). The ends lost 4 bases at V and 2 bases at J; junction bases unmatched: 4. The CDR3 sequence is 14 residues long.

The gene calls are TRBV29-1 and TRBJ1-1, with a tentative D call TRBD1 (5 bases). Trimming pared 7 bases from V and 5 bases from J, leaving 17 bases between. There are 13 residues in the CDR3. Germline lookup yields CDR1 SQVTM and CDR2 ANQGSEA. The chain's CDR3 is CSGMGSGGTEAFF. DNA for the CDR3: TGCAGCGGGATGGGTTCCGGGGGGACTGAAGCTTTCTTT.

J is TRBJ2-2 and V is TRBV7-2; 14 bases align to TRBD2. J gave up 4 bases and V 3 bases, and 7 bases lay outside the gene matches. This CDR3 spans 18 amino acids. Germline values: CDR1 SGHTA, CDR2 FQGNSA. Written as DNA, the CDR3 is TGTGCCAGCAGCTTCCCGACTAGCGGGAGGGCCGTCACCGGGGAGCTGTTTTTT. The encoded protein is CASSFPTSGRAVTGELFF.

The chain links TRBV15 to TRBJ2-7; TRBD2 is a possible D gene (5 bases). The CDR3 extends over 15 amino acids. Germline CDR1 and CDR2: LNHNV and YYDKDF (reference sequence). V lost 0 bases and J 7 bases, leaving 16 bases between the germline ends. CDR3: CATSRDGRGDQEQYF. CDR3 DNA: TGTGCCACCAGCAGAGATGGTCGGGGTGATCAAGAGCAGTACTTC.

The sample holds one count of this clone. V gene TRBV4-2 combines with J gene TRBJ2-5; D call uncertain. The last part of the DNA fits TRBJ2-7 better; the J call may be wrong. Germline V gene lookup returns CDR1 LGHNA and CDR2 YNFKEQ. CDR3 size: 14 residues. The CDR3 spells CASSQAAINYEQYF. The CDR3 DNA is TGTGCCAGCAGCCAAGCCGCGATCAACTACGAGCAGTACTTC.